This T cell receptor (beta chain) was identified during a study of blood T cell repertoires in COVID-19. This clone was observed a single time. How the authors handled the data: Reference gene primer amplification in the assay estimated nucleated cell counts. Produced via immunoSEQ multiplex PCR; TCRdb's table is partial and in-frame only. The V and J calls and clone size were taken over from that table, and D and trimming were inferred from the DNA. The repertoire consists of around 130,000 clones, with approximately 84% occurring once and the leading ten covering roughly 12%. The material sequenced was peripheral blood. This TCR came from a human donor in a cohort sampled during active COVID-19.

The CDR3 is CASSYNQGLLGNTIYF. Written as DNA, the CDR3 is TGTGCCAGCAGTTACAACCAGGGACTACTGGGAAACACCATATATTTT. This chain links TRBV6-5 with TRBJ1-3, with D possibly matching TRBD1 (5 bases). Per germline, CDR1 MNHEY and CDR2 SVGAGI. The CDR3 loop spans 16 amino acids. V was pared by 2 bases and J by 4 bases, with 15 bases between.